These T cell receptor beta chains were read from a single sample in a study of blood T cells in healthy people across ages. Each CDR3 protein gets one entry after TCRdb re-called the 5' RACE reads with MiXCR. The sample holds 700,000 or so distinct CDR3 sequences; roughly 43% are singletons and the top ten take about 32%. The sequencing sample was made of blood. The receptors were gathered from an elderly man in good health. Each CDR3 is given with its conserved first and last residue. The D gene is left open where the match is weak. For some rows the clone size is stated as once, few or many, or as a class when expanded; others skip it.

TRBV6-6	NA	TRBD1	TRBJ2-1	CASSGGQPNEQFF	TGTGCCAGCAGTGGGGGACAGCCTAATGAGCAGTTCTTC
TRBV7-2	few	TRBD2	TRBJ2-7	CASSPRLAGAPYEQYF	TGTGCCAGCAGCCCTCGACTAGCGGGGGCCCCCTACGAGCAGTACTTC
TRBV7-2	few	TRBD2	TRBJ2-4	CASSLFAGGVDIQYF	TGTGCCAGCAGCTTATTCGCGGGGGGGGTAGACATTCAGTACTTC
TRBV5-1	NA	TRBD2	TRBJ2-7	CASSPGTSGSFYEQYF	TGCGCCAGCAGCCCCGGGACTAGCGGGAGCTTCTACGAGCAGTACTTC
TRBV28	NA	NA	TRBJ1-2	CASSTGAIGYTF	TGTGCCAGCAGTACGGGGGCGATCGGCTACACCTTC
TRBV20-1	NA	NA	TRBJ2-7	CSAPVRVREVLGEQYF	TGCAGTGCCCCCGTGCGTGTGAGGGAGGTTCTTGGGGAGCAGTACTTC
TRBV6-2/TRBV6-3	few	TRBD2	TRBJ2-7	CASRDPRGSSYEQYF	TGTGCCAGCAGAGATCCCCGCGGGAGCTCCTACGAGCAGTACTTC
TRBV24-1	NA	NA	TRBJ2-3	CATSAGAGAPTDTQYF	TGTGCCACCAGTGCAGGGGCGGGAGCCCCCACTGATACGCAGTATTTT
TRBV7-9	NA	TRBD1	TRBJ1-2	CASSGGTGPKLYGYTF	TGTGCCAGCAGCGGGGGGACAGGGCCAAAACTCTATGGCTACACCTTC
TRBV20-1	NA	TRBD2	TRBJ2-1	CSAPDVKRAGVREQFF	TGCAGTGCGCCAGACGTCAAGCGAGCGGGAGTACGTGAGCAGTTCTTC
TRBV29-1	many	NA	TRBJ2-3	CSVGTFTTSTDTQYF	TGCAGCGTAGGGACATTTACTACTAGCACAGATACGCAGTATTTT
TRBV10-3	few	NA	TRBJ1-2	CAISDYGTNYGYTF	TGTGCCATCAGTGACTACGGGACTAACTATGGCTACACCTTC
TRBV19	NA	NA	TRBJ2-1	CAVGGSSYNEQFF	TGTGCCGTAGGGGGGAGCTCCTACAATGAGCAGTTCTTC
TRBV6-5	few	TRBD2	TRBJ2-1	CASRRGRPSNEQFF	TGTGCCAGCAGACGCGGGAGACCCTCCAATGAGCAGTTCTTC
TRBV7-9	many	TRBD2	TRBJ2-3	CASSFTSGSTDTQYF	TGTGCCAGCAGCTTTACTAGCGGGAGTACAGATACGCAGTATTTT
TRBV5-4	NA	NA	TRBJ1-4	CASSSVGEANEKLFF	TGTGCCAGCAGCTCGGTAGGGGAGGCTAATGAAAAACTGTTTTTT
TRBV5-1	NA	NA	TRBJ1-2	CASSLEAGLGYGYTF	TGCGCCAGCAGCTTGGAAGCGGGACTTGGCTATGGCTACACCTTC
TRBV27	few	TRBD1	TRBJ2-7	CASSFSPGQASYEQYF	TGTGCCAGCAGTTTCAGCCCGGGACAGGCCTCCTACGAGCAGTACTTC
TRBV7-2	NA	NA	TRBJ1-5	CASSLAYDQPQHF	TGTGCCAGCAGCTTAGCTTATGATCAGCCCCAGCATTTT
TRBV9	NA	TRBD2	TRBJ2-3	CASSPGAGSTDTQYF	TGTGCCAGCAGCCCTGGAGCGGGGTCCACAGATACGCAGTATTTT
TRBV2	many	TRBD1	TRBJ2-1	CASRDRVAYNEQFF	TGTGCCAGCAGGGACAGGGTTGCCTACAATGAGCAGTTCTTC
TRBV9	NA	NA	TRBJ1-6	CASSVAVRAPNSPLHF	TGTGCCAGCAGCGTAGCTGTGAGAGCGCCGAATTCACCCCTCCACTTT
TRBV11-2	few	NA	TRBJ2-1	CASSLVGTTGYNEQFF	TGTGCCAGCAGCTTAGTTGGGACGACGGGATACAATGAGCAGTTCTTC
TRBV20-1	NA	NA	TRBJ2-7	CSASTGPSQYEQYF	TGCAGTGCAAGCACCGGGCCCAGCCAATACGAGCAGTACTTC
TRBV10-3	NA	TRBD1	TRBJ1-2	CAISELTGVGYTF	TGTGCCATCAGTGAGTTAACAGGGGTTGGCTACACCTTC
TRBV28	NA	NA	TRBJ2-3	CASSFRPGPLTDTQYF	TGTGCCAGCAGTTTTCGTCCGGGACCACTCACAGATACGCAGTATTTT
TRBV6-2/TRBV6-3	NA	NA	TRBJ1-2	CASRPTGTSSYGYTF	TGTGCCAGCAGACCAACCGGGACCTCCAGCTATGGCTACACCTTC
TRBV7-2	few	TRBD2	TRBJ2-5	CASSLGSSGGPRETQYF	TGTGCCAGCAGCTTAGGCTCCAGCGGGGGGCCACGAGAGACCCAGTACTTC
TRBV6-4	many	NA	TRBJ2-2	CASSVDLNTGELFF	TGTGCCAGCAGCGTGGACCTCAACACCGGGGAGCTGTTTTTT
TRBV12-3/TRBV12-4	NA	NA	TRBJ2-3	CASSLLADRDTQYF	TGTGCCAGCAGTTTACTAGCAGACCGCGATACGCAGTATTTT
TRBV2	NA	NA	TRBJ1-6	CASSKRAGRWNNSPLHF	TGTGCCAGCAGTAAAAGGGCGGGACGCTGGAATAATTCACCCCTCCACTTT
TRBV6-2/TRBV6-3	NA	NA	TRBJ2-3	CASTQGWDTQYF	TGTGCCAGCACCCAGGGCTGGGATACGCAGTATTTT
TRBV30	NA	NA	TRBJ1-2	CAWGDRSHGYTF	TGTGCCTGGGGAGACAGGTCCCATGGCTACACCTTC
TRBV6-5	many	NA	TRBJ1-1	CASSFRPGNTEAFF	TGTGCCAGCAGTTTCAGGCCCGGGAACACTGAAGCTTTCTTT
TRBV3-1	few	NA	TRBJ1-2	CASSQGTDGYTF	TGTGCCAGCAGCCAAGGGACAGATGGCTACACCTTC
TRBV5-1	NA	TRBD1	TRBJ2-1	CASSQGTGAYNEQFF	TGCGCCAGCAGCCAAGGGACAGGGGCCTACAATGAGCAGTTCTTC
TRBV9	NA	NA	TRBJ2-7	CASSVEYGSYEQYF	TGTGCCAGCAGCGTAGAGTACGGCTCCTACGAGCAGTACTTC
TRBV29-1	NA	NA	TRBJ2-6	CSVDMSSGANVLTF	TGCAGCGTTGATATGAGCTCTGGGGCCAACGTCCTGACTTTC
TRBV20-1	NA	TRBD1	TRBJ2-6	CSAPGQGNSGANVLTF	TGCAGTGCGCCGGGACAGGGGAACTCTGGGGCCAACGTCCTGACTTTC
TRBV28	few	NA	TRBJ2-3	CASSPQGGPDTQYF	TGTGCCAGCAGTCCTCAAGGGGGGCCAGATACGCAGTATTTT
TRBV7-9	few	NA	TRBJ2-7	CASSSQGPSYEQYF	TGTGCCAGCAGCAGCCAGGGACCTTCCTACGAGCAGTACTTC
TRBV4-2	few	TRBD1	TRBJ1-5	CASSQNQGARQPQHF	TGTGCCAGCAGCCAAAATCAGGGGGCTCGACAGCCCCAGCATTTT
TRBV7-2	NA	TRBD2	TRBJ2-7	CASSPLGTSGREVYNEQYF	TGTGCCAGCAGCCCCCTGGGGACTAGCGGGAGGGAAGTATACAATGAGCAGTACTTC
TRBV20-1	few	NA	TRBJ1-2	CSARDPTGRGYYGYTF	TGCAGTGCTAGAGACCCGACAGGTCGGGGGTACTATGGCTACACCTTC
TRBV6-5	few	TRBD2	TRBJ2-1	CASSFAGLFNEQFF	TGTGCCAGCAGCTTCGCGGGACTATTCAATGAGCAGTTCTTC
TRBV7-2	many	NA	TRBJ2-7	CASSANVRYEQYF	TGTGCCAGCAGCGCGAACGTTCGCTACGAGCAGTACTTC
TRBV20-1	NA	NA	TRBJ2-5	CSARLRTRETQYF	TGCAGTGCTAGATTACGTACGAGAGAGACCCAGTACTTC